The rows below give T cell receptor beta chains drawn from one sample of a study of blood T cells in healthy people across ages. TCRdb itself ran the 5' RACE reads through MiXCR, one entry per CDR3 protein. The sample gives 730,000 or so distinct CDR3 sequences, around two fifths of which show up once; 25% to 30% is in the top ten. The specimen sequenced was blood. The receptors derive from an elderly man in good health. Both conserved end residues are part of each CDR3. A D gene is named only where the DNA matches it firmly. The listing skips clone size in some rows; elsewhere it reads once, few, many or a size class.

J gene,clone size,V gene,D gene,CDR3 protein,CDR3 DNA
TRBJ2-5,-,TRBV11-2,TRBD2,CASSAQTSGRTQYF,TGTGCCAGCAGCGCTCAGACTAGCGGGCGGACCCAGTACTTC
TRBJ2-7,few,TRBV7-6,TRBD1,CASSSQYGTVTYEQYF,TGTGCCAGCAGCTCCCAGTACGGGACAGTGACCTACGAGCAGTACTTC
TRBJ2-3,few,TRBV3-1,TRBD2,CASLAGGTDTQYF,TGTGCCAGTTTAGCGGGGGGCACAGATACGCAGTATTTT
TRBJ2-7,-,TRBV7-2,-,CASSLEGLGEQYF,TGTGCCAGCAGCTTAGAAGGCCTTGGTGAGCAGTACTTC
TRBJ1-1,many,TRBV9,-,CASSVDNARENTEAFF,TGTGCCAGCAGCGTAGATAACGCCAGGGAGAACACTGAAGCTTTCTTT
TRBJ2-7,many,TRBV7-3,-,CASSLSAIQNEQYF,TGTGCCAGCAGCTTATCTGCTATTCAAAACGAGCAGTACTTC
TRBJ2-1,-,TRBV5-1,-,CASSLAQYNEQFF,TGCGCCAGCAGCTTGGCCCAGTACAATGAGCAGTTCTTC
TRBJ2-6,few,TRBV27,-,CASSPLSSGANVLTF,TGTGCCAGCAGTCCCCTGAGCTCTGGGGCCAACGTCCTGACTTTC
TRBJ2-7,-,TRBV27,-,CASSVQGEDEQYF,TGTGCCAGCAGTGTCCAGGGGGAGGACGAGCAGTACTTC
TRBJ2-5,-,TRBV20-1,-,CSATTEVQETQYF,TGCAGTGCTACGACAGAGGTCCAAGAGACCCAGTACTTC
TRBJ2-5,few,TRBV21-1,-,CASRGDREDQETQYF,TGTGCCAGCAGGGGGGACAGGGAGGACCAAGAGACCCAGTACTTC